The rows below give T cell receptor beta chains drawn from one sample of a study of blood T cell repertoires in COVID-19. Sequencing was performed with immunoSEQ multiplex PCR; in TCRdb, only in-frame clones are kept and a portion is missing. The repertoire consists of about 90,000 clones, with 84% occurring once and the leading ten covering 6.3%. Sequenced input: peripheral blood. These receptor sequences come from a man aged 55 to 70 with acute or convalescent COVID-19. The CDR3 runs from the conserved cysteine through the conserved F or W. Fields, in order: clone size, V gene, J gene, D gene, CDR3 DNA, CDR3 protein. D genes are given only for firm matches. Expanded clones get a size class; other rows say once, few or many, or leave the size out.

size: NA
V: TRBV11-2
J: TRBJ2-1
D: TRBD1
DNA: TGTGCCAGCAGCTTGGCCTCCGGGACAGGGGGTCATGAGCAGTTCTTC
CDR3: CASSLASGTGGHEQFF

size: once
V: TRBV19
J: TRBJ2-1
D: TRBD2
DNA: TGTGCCAGTAGTGCCCGACTAGCGGGGAACAATGAGCAGTTCTTC
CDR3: CASSARLAGNNEQFF

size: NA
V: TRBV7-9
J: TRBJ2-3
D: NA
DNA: TGTGCCAGCAGCCCGCGGAAGCGGGCCACAGATACGCAGTATTTT
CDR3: CASSPRKRATDTQYF

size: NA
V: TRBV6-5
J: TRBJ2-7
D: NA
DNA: TGTGCCAGCAGTCTGGACACCTGGACCTACGAGCAGTACTTC
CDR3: CASSLDTWTYEQYF

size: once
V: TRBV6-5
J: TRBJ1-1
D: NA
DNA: TGTGCCAGCAGTTTTGACATGAGGAACACTGAAGCTTTCTTT
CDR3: CASSFDMRNTEAFF

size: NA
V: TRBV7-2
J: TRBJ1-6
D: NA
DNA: TGTGCCAGCAGCCAAAGGGGCTTTAATTCACCCCTCCACTTT
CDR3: CASSQRGFNSPLHF

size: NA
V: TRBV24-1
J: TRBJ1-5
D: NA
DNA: TGTGCCACCAGTGAGGGTCAGCGAGAGCCCCAGCATTTT
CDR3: CATSEGQREPQHF

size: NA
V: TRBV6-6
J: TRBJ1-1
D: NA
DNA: TGTGCCAGCAGGTCCAGGGGAGTAAACACTGAAGCTTTCTTT
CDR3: CASRSRGVNTEAFF

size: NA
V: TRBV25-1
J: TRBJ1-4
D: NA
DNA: TGTGCCAGCAGTGAATACAGGGGTAATGAAAAACTGTTTTTT
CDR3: CASSEYRGNEKLFF

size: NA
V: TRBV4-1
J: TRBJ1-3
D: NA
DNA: TGCGCCAGCAGCCAAGAGCCAACTGGAGACACCATATATTTT
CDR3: CASSQEPTGDTIYF

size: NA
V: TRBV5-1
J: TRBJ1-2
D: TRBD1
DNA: TGCGCCAGCAGCTTGGACAGGGGCTATGGCTACACCTTC
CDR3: CASSLDRGYGYTF

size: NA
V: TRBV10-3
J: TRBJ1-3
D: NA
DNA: TGTGCCATCAGTGTGGCGGACTCGGCTGGAAACACCATATATTTT
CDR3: CAISVADSAGNTIYF

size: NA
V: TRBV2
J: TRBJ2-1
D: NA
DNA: TGTGCCAGCAGTGAAAATCAGGGCTCCTACAATGAGCAGTTCTTC
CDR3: CASSENQGSYNEQFF

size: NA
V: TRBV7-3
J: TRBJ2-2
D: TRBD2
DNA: TGTGCCAGCAGCTTCTCCGGGGGGGCCGGCACCGGGGAGCTGTTTTTT
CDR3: CASSFSGGAGTGELFF

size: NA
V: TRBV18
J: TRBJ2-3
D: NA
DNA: TGTGCCAGCTCACCATCGGCAGAGGAGTATTTT
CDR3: CASSPSAEEYF

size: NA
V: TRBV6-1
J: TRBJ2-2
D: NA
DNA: TGTGCCAGCAGTGAACAGGGACACGGGGAGCTGTTTTTT
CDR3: CASSEQGHGELFF

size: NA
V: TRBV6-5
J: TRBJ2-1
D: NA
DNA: TGTGCCAGCAGTTACTCCCTACGGAATGAGCAGTTCTTC
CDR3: CASSYSLRNEQFF

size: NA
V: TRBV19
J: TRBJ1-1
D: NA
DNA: TGTGCCAGTAGTATCAGCCACAGGGTAATGAACACTGAAGCTTTCTTT
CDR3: CASSISHRVMNTEAFF

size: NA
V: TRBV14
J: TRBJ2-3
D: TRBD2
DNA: TGTGCCAGCAGCCAAGTAAGACTAGCGGGCACAGATACGCAGTATTTT
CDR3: CASSQVRLAGTDTQYF

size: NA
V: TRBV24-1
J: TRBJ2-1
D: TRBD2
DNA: TGTGCCACCAGTGATTTCAACGGGGGGGGCTACAATGAGCAGTTCTTC
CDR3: CATSDFNGGGYNEQFF

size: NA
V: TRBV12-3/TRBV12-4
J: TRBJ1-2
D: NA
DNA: TGTGCCAGCAGTATCTTCGACTATGGCTACACCTTC
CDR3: CASSIFDYGYTF

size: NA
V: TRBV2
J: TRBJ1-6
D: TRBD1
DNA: TGTGCCAGCATCTACAGGGGGCAGCGGAGGTCACCCCTCCACTTT
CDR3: CASIYRGQRRSPLHF

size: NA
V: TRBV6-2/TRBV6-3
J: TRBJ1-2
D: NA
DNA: TGTGCCAGCAGTTATCTCCCAGGGGCCACCAACTATGGCTACACCTTC
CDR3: CASSYLPGATNYGYTF

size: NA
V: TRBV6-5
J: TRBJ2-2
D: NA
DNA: TGTGCCAGCAGTTACTCGGCCGGCGGCGGGGAGCTGTTTTTT
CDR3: CASSYSAGGGELFF

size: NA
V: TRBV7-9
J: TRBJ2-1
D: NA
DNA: TGTGCCAGCAGCTTAGTTATTTGGCTAGAGTACAATGAGCAGTTCTTC
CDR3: CASSLVIWLEYNEQFF

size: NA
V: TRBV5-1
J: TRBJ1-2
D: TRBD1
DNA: TGCGCCAGCAGCGTAGAGGGGACAGGGATCGGTGGCTACACCTTC
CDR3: CASSVEGTGIGGYTF

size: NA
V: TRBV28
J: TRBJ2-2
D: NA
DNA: TGTGCCAGCAGTACCTTAGACACCGGGGAGCTGTTTTTT
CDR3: CASSTLDTGELFF

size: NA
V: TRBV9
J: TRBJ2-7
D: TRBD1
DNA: TGTGCCAGCAGCGAGGGGACAGGGTCGTACGAGCAGTACTTC
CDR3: CASSEGTGSYEQYF

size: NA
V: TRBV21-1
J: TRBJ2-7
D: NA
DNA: TGTGCCAGCACCAATTATACAGGGGGCTCTACTTGCTACGAGCAGTACTTC
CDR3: CASTNYTGGSTCYEQYF

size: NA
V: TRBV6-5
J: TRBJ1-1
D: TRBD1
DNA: TGTGCCAGCAGGTCAGGGGGAAACGAGAACACTGAAGCTTTCTTT
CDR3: CASRSGGNENTEAFF

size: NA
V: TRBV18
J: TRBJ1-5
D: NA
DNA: TGTGCCAGCTCACCACCCGGGGGGCTGGCCAATCAGCCCCAGCATTTT
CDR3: CASSPPGGLANQPQHF

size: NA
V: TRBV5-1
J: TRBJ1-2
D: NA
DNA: TGCGCCAGCAGCTTGAATGGGCGAAGCTATGGCTACACCTTC
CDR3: CASSLNGRSYGYTF

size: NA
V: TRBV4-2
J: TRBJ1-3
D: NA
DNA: TGTGCCAGCAGCCAAGATTGGGGCGGCCCGCCCTCTGGAAACACCATATATTTT
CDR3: CASSQDWGGPPSGNTIYF

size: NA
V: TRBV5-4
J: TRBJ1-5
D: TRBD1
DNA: TGTGCCAGCAGCTTGGGGACAGGGCAGCCCCAGCATTTT
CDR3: CASSLGTGQPQHF

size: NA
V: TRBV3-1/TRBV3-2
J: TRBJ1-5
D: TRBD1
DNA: TGTGCCAGCAGCAGGACAGGGGCTAGCAATCAGCCCCAGCATTTT
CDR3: CASSRTGASNQPQHF

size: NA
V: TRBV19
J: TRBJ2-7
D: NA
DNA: TGTGCCAGTAGCCCGGGAAAAACAAACTACGAGCAGTACTTC
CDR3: CASSPGKTNYEQYF

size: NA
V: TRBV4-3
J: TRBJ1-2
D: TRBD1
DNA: TGCGCCAGCAGCCAAGATATCAGCGGTGACAGGGGGCACTATGGCTACACCTTC
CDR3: CASSQDISGDRGHYGYTF

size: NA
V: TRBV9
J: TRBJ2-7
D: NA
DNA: TGTGCCAGCAGCGTAGCCGCAGGGGACGAGCAGTACTTC
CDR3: CASSVAAGDEQYF

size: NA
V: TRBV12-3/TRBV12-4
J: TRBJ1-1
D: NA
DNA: TGTGCCAGCAGTGACGGCGGTAGGAATGAAGCTTTCTTT
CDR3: CASSDGGRNEAFF

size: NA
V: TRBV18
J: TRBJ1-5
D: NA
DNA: TGTGCCAGCTCGGAGGAGTATAGCAATCAGCCCCAGCATTTT
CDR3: CASSEEYSNQPQHF

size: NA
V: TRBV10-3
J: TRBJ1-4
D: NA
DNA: TGTGCCTCGAGGGCGGGAGCTAATGAAAAACTGTTTTTT
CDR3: CASRAGANEKLFF

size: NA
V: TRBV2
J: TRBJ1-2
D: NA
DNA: TGTGCCAGCAGAGCCCACCGGGACAATGGTGGCTACACCTTC
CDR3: CASRAHRDNGGYTF

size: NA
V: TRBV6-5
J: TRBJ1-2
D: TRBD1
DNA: TGTGCCAGCATCAAGGAGACAGGGCAGAACTATGGCTACACCTTC
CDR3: CASIKETGQNYGYTF

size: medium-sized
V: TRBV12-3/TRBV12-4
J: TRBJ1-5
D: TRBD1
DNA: TGTGCCAGCAGTCGACAGGGGAATCAGCCCCAGCATTTT
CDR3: CASSRQGNQPQHF

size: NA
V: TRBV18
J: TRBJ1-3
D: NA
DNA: TGTGCCAGCTCACCACCGGCGGAAGCCTTCTCTGGAAACACCATATATTTT
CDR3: CASSPPAEAFSGNTIYF

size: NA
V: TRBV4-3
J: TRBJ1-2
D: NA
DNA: TGCGCCAGCAGCCAAGAAGACAGAAACTATGGCTACACCTTC
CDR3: CASSQEDRNYGYTF

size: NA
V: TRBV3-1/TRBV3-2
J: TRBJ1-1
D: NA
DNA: TGTGCCAGCAGCCCACGGGGGGGGAACACTGAAGCTTTCTTT
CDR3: CASSPRGGNTEAFF

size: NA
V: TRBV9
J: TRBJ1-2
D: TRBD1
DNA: TGTGCCAGCAGCTCCTCGGGAGGGGGCTTGAGCTACACCTTC
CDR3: CASSSSGGGLSYTF

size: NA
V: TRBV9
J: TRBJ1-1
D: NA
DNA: TGTGCCAGCAGCGTCGTCCACACTGAAGCTTTCTTT
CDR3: CASSVVHTEAFF

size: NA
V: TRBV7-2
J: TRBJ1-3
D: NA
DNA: TGTGCCAGCAGCTTAAATCGGGGCCGTCACAGGGAAGTATATTTT
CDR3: CASSLNRGRHREVYF

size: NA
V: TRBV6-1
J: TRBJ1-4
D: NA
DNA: TGTGCCAGCAGTGAGCGCGGACATACGTTT
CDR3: CASSERGHTF

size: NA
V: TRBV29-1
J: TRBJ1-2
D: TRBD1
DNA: TGCAGCGCAGGGGGCAGTGGTGGCGGGAACTATGGCTACACCTTC
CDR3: CSAGGSGGGNYGYTF

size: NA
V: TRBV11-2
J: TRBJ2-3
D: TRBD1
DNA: TGTGCCAGCAGCCGGTTGGTGACAGGGGGATTTAATACGCAGTATTTT
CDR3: CASSRLVTGGFNTQYF

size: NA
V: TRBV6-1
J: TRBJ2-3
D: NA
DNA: TGTGCCAGCAGTGAACTTTGGTCCCGGGGATTCACAGATACGCAGTATTTT
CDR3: CASSELWSRGFTDTQYF

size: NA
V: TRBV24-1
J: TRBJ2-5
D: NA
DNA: TGTGCCACCAGTGATCTGGACAGCCAAGAGACCCAGTACTTC
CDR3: CATSDLDSQETQYF